This is a list of T cell receptor beta chains from one sample in a study of early T cells in non-severe SARS-CoV-2 infection. TCRdb re-derived calls from the 5' RACE reads in MiXCR, one entry per CDR3 protein. The table has tens of thousands of distinct CDR3 sequences, 12% seen once. Input material: whole blood. The receptors stem from an adult who was a healthcare worker with PCR-confirmed SARS-CoV-2 infection or an uninfected control (not recorded which). CDR3s include the opening cysteine and the closing phenylalanine or tryptophan. A D gene is named only where the DNA matches it firmly. Not all rows give a size; the values are once, few, many and, for expanded clones, a class.

CDR3aa	CDR3nt	v_gene	j_gene	len	d_gene	abundance
CSASVLGSYSYNEQFF	TGCAGTGCTAGTGTCCTGGGGTCCTACTCCTACAATGAGCAGTTCTTC	TRBV20-1	TRBJ2-1	16	NA	many
CASSLEVTNEQFF	TGTGCCAGCAGCTTAGAAGTGACCAATGAGCAGTTCTTC	TRBV7-2	TRBJ2-1	13	NA	NA
CASNRGENYGYTF	TGTGCCAGCAATAGAGGGGAGAACTATGGCTACACCTTC	TRBV6-6	TRBJ1-2	13	NA	many
CASSLGGVTDTQYF	TGTGCCAGCAGTTTAGGGGGGGTCACAGATACGCAGTATTTT	TRBV12-3/TRBV12-4	TRBJ2-3	14	NA	many
CASSLGVAGDQPQHF	TGCGCCAGCAGCTTGGGGGTCGCCGGGGATCAGCCCCAGCATTTT	TRBV5-1	TRBJ1-5	15	NA	many
CASSQWGNTEAFF	TGTGCCAGCAGCCAGTGGGGGAACACTGAAGCTTTCTTT	TRBV7-9	TRBJ1-1	13	NA	few
CASRPLAGQLSYNEQFF	TGTGCCAGCAGGCCGCTAGCGGGGCAACTCTCCTACAATGAGCAGTTCTTC	TRBV12-3/TRBV12-4	TRBJ2-1	17	TRBD2	once
CSASPIRGYGYTF	TGCAGTGCTAGCCCTATAAGGGGCTATGGCTACACCTTC	TRBV20-1	TRBJ1-2	13	NA	NA
CATHINYGYTF	TGTGCCACCCATATTAACTATGGCTACACCTTC	TRBV28	TRBJ1-2	11	NA	NA
CASSLGAQVRGEQYF	TGTGCCAGCAGCTTAGGGGCCCAAGTCAGAGGGGAGCAGTACTTC	TRBV7-9	TRBJ2-7	15	NA	NA
CASSLERGTEAFF	TGTGCCAGCAGCTTAGAGAGAGGCACTGAAGCTTTCTTT	TRBV7-3	TRBJ1-1	13	NA	NA
CASRLAVQETQYF	TGCGCCAGCCGACTAGCGGTACAAGAGACCCAGTACTTC	TRBV5-1	TRBJ2-5	13	TRBD2	many
CASSYVLGSGTNEQFF	TGTGCCAGCAGTTACGTTTTAGGTTCGGGCACCAATGAGCAGTTCTTC	TRBV6-2/TRBV6-3	TRBJ2-1	16	NA	NA
CASSLPPGQPQHF	TGTGCCAGCTCCCTCCCCCCAGGTCAGCCCCAGCATTTT	TRBV18	TRBJ1-5	13	NA	few
CASSFGGSTGELFF	TGCGCCAGCAGCTTCGGGGGCTCCACCGGGGAGCTGTTTTTT	TRBV5-1	TRBJ2-2	14	NA	NA
CSVGRGAGELFF	TGCAGCGTTGGCAGGGGTGCCGGGGAGCTGTTTTTT	TRBV29-1	TRBJ2-2	12	NA	few
CASSQGEDTYQPQHF	TGTGCCAGCAGCCAAGGTGAGGACACCTATCAGCCCCAGCATTTT	TRBV4-2	TRBJ1-5	15	NA	few
CASSSEGSPSEKLFF	TGTGCCAGCAGCTCTGAAGGCAGTCCCTCTGAAAAACTGTTTTTT	TRBV7-6	TRBJ1-4	15	NA	NA
CASSYWGENTGELFF	TGTGCCAGCAGTTACTGGGGGGAGAACACCGGGGAGCTGTTTTTT	TRBV6-5	TRBJ2-2	15	NA	few
CASSSRGGSVSTEAFF	TGTGCCAGCAGCTCCCGGGGTGGGTCCGTCAGCACTGAAGCTTTCTTT	TRBV7-3	TRBJ1-1	16	NA	NA
CSARHGQGGTYEQYF	TGCAGTGCTAGACACGGACAGGGAGGTACCTACGAGCAGTACTTC	TRBV20-1	TRBJ2-7	15	TRBD1	NA
CASSRGELNTEAFF	TGTGCCAGCAGTCGGGGGGAGTTGAACACTGAAGCTTTCTTT	TRBV12-3/TRBV12-4	TRBJ1-1	14	NA	many
CASSQDFGTGRSETQYF	TGCGCCAGCAGCCAAGATTTTGGGACAGGCCGTTCGGAGACCCAGTACTTC	TRBV4-3	TRBJ2-5	17	TRBD1	NA
CASSESDTPETQYF	TGCGCCAGCAGTGAGTCGGACACGCCGGAGACCCAGTACTTC	TRBV10-1	TRBJ2-5	14	NA	NA
CASSYRVGGSSYNEQFF	TGTGCCAGCAGTTATCGGGTGGGGGGAAGCTCCTACAATGAGCAGTTCTTC	TRBV6-5	TRBJ2-1	17	NA	few
CASSAALLETEKTGELFF	TGTGCCAGCAGTGCCGCCCTTTTGGAGACAGAGAAAACCGGGGAGCTGTTTTTT	TRBV5-5	TRBJ2-2	18	NA	NA
CAWSRTDRDYTEAFF	TGTGCCTGGAGCCGAACCGACAGGGACTACACTGAAGCTTTCTTT	TRBV30	TRBJ1-1	15	TRBD1	many
CASSLGLAENNEQFF	TGTGCCAGCAGCTTAGGACTAGCGGAGAACAATGAGCAGTTCTTC	TRBV7-6	TRBJ2-1	15	TRBD2	few
CASSYRREAEAFF	TGTGCCAGCAGTTACCGGAGAGAAGCTGAAGCTTTCTTT	TRBV6-5	TRBJ1-1	13	NA	many
CASSQDFGKGRYF	TGTGCCAGCAGCCAAGATTTTGGGAAGGGGAGGTACTTC	TRBV3-1	TRBJ2-7	13	NA	many
CSVPAVIDTQYF	TGCAGCGTCCCCGCCGTGATAGATACGCAGTATTTT	TRBV29-1	TRBJ2-3	12	NA	many
CASRGQGNTEAFF	TGTGCCAGCAGAGGACAGGGGAACACTGAAGCTTTCTTT	TRBV28	TRBJ1-1	13	TRBD1	few
CASSPNRTPQETQYF	TGTGCCAGCAGCCCTAACCGGACCCCGCAAGAGACCCAGTACTTC	TRBV11-2	TRBJ2-5	15	NA	few
CASSIDSSYEQYF	TGCGCCAGCAGCATCGACAGTAGCTACGAGCAGTACTTC	TRBV5-1	TRBJ2-7	13	NA	NA
CASRAGLQETQYF	TGTGCCAGCAGAGCGGGGCTCCAAGAGACCCAGTACTTC	TRBV7-9	TRBJ2-5	13	TRBD2	few
CASSRGGPWDEQYF	TGTGCCAGCAGCCGGGGGGGTCCCTGGGACGAGCAGTACTTC	TRBV7-9	TRBJ2-7	14	TRBD2	NA
CASSELFGGGGNTIYF	TGCGCCAGCAGTGAGCTATTCGGGGGGGGCGGAAACACCATATATTTT	TRBV10-2	TRBJ1-3	16	NA	NA
CASSFSGGHNSPLHF	TGTGCCAGCAGCTTTTCAGGGGGTCATAATTCACCCCTCCACTTT	TRBV5-6	TRBJ1-6	15	TRBD1	NA
CASSPRRGSEAFF	TGTGCCAGCAGTCCCCGCCGGGGGTCTGAAGCTTTCTTT	TRBV6-1	TRBJ1-1	13	NA	NA
CASSLRPYEQYF	TGTGCCAGCAGTTTACGGCCTTACGAGCAGTACTTC	TRBV12-3/TRBV12-4	TRBJ2-7	12	NA	many
CASSFPGVAGESSYNEQFF	TGTGCCAGCAGCTTCCCCGGAGTAGCGGGGGAGAGCTCCTACAATGAGCAGTTCTTC	TRBV7-6	TRBJ2-1	19	TRBD2	NA
CASSGRGGSNQPQHF	TGTGCCAGCAGTGGGAGAGGGGGTAGCAATCAGCCCCAGCATTTT	TRBV25-1	TRBJ1-5	15	NA	NA
CASSLRGPYEQYF	TGTGCCAGCAGCTTGAGGGGGCCCTACGAGCAGTACTTC	TRBV5-6	TRBJ2-7	13	TRBD1	few
CASSLNDRNQPQHF	TGTGCCAGCTCACTTAACGACAGGAATCAGCCCCAGCATTTT	TRBV18	TRBJ1-5	14	NA	many
CASSLNIGQAFSPLHF	TGTGCCAGCAGTCTTAACATCGGACAGGCTTTTTCACCCCTCCACTTT	TRBV2	TRBJ1-6	16	TRBD1	once
CASSGSDYNEQFF	TGTGCCAGCAGTGGGTCCGACTACAATGAGCAGTTCTTC	TRBV6-5	TRBJ2-1	13	NA	NA